This T cell receptor beta chain was identified in a study of CD8 T cells in Susac syndrome. The authors reverse transcribed about 0.45 to 1 ug RNA with random hexamers. TCRdb reprocessed the immunoSEQ multiplex PCR reads via MiXCR and lists one record per CDR3 protein. Among about 110,000 distinct CDR3 sequences listed, approximately 96% were seen once. V was cut by 4 bases and J by 6 bases, with 11 bases left in between. CDR3 size: 13 residues. CDR1 is SGDLS and CDR2 is YYNGEE in the germline V gene. The sample consisted of CD4+ T cells from PBMCs. This TCR came from a human donor in good health. V gene TRBV9 combines with J gene TRBJ1-5, with no clear D. The chain's CDR3 is CASSSSSLQPQHF. The CDR3 DNA reads as TGTGCCAGCAGCTCGAGTAGCCTTCAGCCCCAGCATTTT.